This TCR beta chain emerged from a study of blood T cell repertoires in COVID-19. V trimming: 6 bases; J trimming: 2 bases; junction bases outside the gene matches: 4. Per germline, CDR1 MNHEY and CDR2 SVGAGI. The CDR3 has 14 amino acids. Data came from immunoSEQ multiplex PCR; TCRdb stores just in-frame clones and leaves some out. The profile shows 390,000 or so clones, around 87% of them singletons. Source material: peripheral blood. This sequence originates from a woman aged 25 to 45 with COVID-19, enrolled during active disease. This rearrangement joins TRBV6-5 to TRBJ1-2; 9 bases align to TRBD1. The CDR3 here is CASSGQGPNYGYTF. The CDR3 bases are TGTGCCAGCAGCGGACAGGGGCCCAACTATGGCTACACCTTC.